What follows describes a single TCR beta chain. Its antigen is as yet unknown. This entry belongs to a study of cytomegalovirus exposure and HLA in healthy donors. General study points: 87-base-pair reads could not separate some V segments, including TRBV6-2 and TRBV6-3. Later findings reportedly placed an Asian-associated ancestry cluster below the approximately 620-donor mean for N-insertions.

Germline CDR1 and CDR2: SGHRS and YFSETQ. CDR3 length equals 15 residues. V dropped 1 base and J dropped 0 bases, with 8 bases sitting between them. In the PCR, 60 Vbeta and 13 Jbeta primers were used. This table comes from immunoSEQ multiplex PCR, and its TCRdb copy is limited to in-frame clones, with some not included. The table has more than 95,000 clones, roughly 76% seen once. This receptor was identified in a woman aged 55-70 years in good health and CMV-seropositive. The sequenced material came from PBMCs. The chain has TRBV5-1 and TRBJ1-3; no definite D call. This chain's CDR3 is CASSLPVPSGNTIYF. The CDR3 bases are TGCGCCAGCAGCTTGCCCGTCCCCTCTGGAAACACCATATATTTT.